The clone carrying this T cell receptor (beta chain) was counted at least ten times. Via MiXCR, TCRdb re-called the 5' RACE reads, giving one row per CDR3 protein. The top ten clones hold 17% of a sample with about 500,000 distinct CDR3 sequences, approximately 16% of them seen once. The sample originates from a study of T cells after yellow fever vaccination. The sequencing here drew on PBMCs, taken around 5 days after the first yellow fever vaccination. The TCR sequence derives from a man in his late teens or twenties who received the YFV17D yellow fever vaccine.

The CDR3 nucleotides are TGTGCCAGCAGCGGGGGCAGGGATCAGCCCCAGCATTTT. Translation: CASSGGRDQPQHF. The V and J genes are TRBV7-2 and TRBJ1-5; tentative D call: TRBD1 (6 bases). V dropped 5 bases and J dropped 5 bases, with 10 bases sitting between them. Germline V gives CDR1 SGHTA, CDR2 FQGNSA. The CDR3 is 13 residues long.